This note documents a single TCR beta chain sequence. Its target antigen remains unknown. Base qualities are not recorded, but no much larger clone differs from it by a single base. The germline V gene (reference sequence) provides CDR1 DFQATT and CDR2 SNEGSKA. The CDR3 sequence holds 18 residues, the cysteine and phenylalanine included. This entry keeps only the CDR3 DNA: 54 bases, framed from base 1. V has 1 base trimmed and J has 4 bases trimmed; junction bases matching no gene number 11. The TCR beta CDR3 regions were amplified from the RNA transcripts. For the first round of RT-PCR on the TCR CDR3, the HTBI primer set was used together with the Qiagen OneStep RT-PCR kit. Libraries were constructed in a second round of multiplex PCR, after which size selection and purification were carried out. Sequencing of the libraries was done on an Illumina HiSeq2000 using paired-end 100 bp reads. In the paper's pipeline: SOAPnuke was used to process the raw data, with reads discarded if the reads contained adapters or uncalled bases, had a mean Phred below 15, or lacked an exact constant-primer or identifier match. High-quality paired reads were merged with COPE v1.2.5, and unique nucleotide sequences were defined as clonotypes. Clonotypes were aligned to IMGT TRBV, TRBD and TRBJ reference segments using MiTCR v1.1. The analysis included only V-J combinations with a frequency above 0.0001, which together covered 99% to 99.2% of the repertoires. The TCS score was defined as F50 (clonal expansion) divided by E x V (chaos), with BLOSUM62-based TCRdist calculated between CDR3 peptides within each V-J. Welch's t-statistics and random forest reduced 500 to 650 V-J features to 13, which were used in a naive Bayes classifier (R e1071). The public reads were quality trimmed at Q25 with fastp and then assembled into clones with MiXCR by TCRdb, keeping productive beta chains. Merged by CDR3 protein, the rows form single entries marked with the most common genes and DNA. The V and J calls shown here were made by TCRdb, not taken from the authors' results. Here the sample has about 380,000 distinct CDR3 sequences; around 18% occur a single time. The ten most abundant clones make up over 35% of the sample.

Moderately to severely active disease, a Clinical Activity Score of at least 3, a NOSPECS grade of at least 4, and a duration under 3 months were present in ophthalmopathy patients. Patients with uncontrolled infections, other autoimmune diseases, pregnancy or lactation were excluded. Diagnoses were based on clinical symptoms, serum thyroxine and TRAb, thyroid ultrasound and orbital computed tomography. PBMCs were separated from around 9.1 ml of fresh peripheral blood using Ficoll-Paque density gradient centrifugation. Trizol reagent was used to extract total RNA, and RNA quality was then checked on an Agilent 2100 Bioanalyzer. The record originates from a study of T cells in Graves' hyperthyroidism and ophthalmopathy (dated by TCRdb to the late 2010s). For context, the study as a whole: Peripheral blood samples were taken at initial diagnosis, before any treatment was given. To identify TCR V-J signatures that set the groups apart, the researchers used a discovery cohort of 100 patients, made up of around 40 with Graves' ophthalmopathy and 57 with stable Graves' hyperthyroidism. Prospective prediction of ophthalmopathy was tested in an independent validation cohort consisting of 18 hyperthyroidism patients and around 16 patients who later progressed to ophthalmopathy. For training and testing, the 100 or so patients in the discovery cohort were randomly divided in a 7:3 ratio. The study also compared thyroid tissue and blood T-cell repertoires from several Graves' hyperthyroidism patients. After sampling, hyperthyroidism patients received methimazole starting at 30 mg daily, and ophthalmopathy patients received high-dose intravenous methylprednisolone. The paper reports TCR Vbeta CDR3 sequencing of 130 to 150 peripheral blood samples: over 40 ophthalmopathy, fewer than 80 hyperthyroidism and about 17 progressor patients.

Broader findings and caveats from the paper: No statistical method was used to set the sample size in advance, and investigators knew the group allocation. A 13 V-J signature model separated ophthalmopathy from stable hyperthyroidism, with nearly 90% sensitivity and about 81% specificity in cross-validation and 80%/75% in testing. Most expanded thyroid clonotypes (frequency above 0.001) were also detected in blood, suggesting blood repertoires may reflect thyroid immune responses. In validation, the model predicted progression to ophthalmopathy a median of approximately 6.6 months before onset, with approximately 68% sensitivity and about 75% specificity.

This TCR derives from a man aged 18-30 years with Graves' ophthalmopathy. Rearrangement joined TRBV20-1 to TRBJ2-7, and 15 bases in between align with TRBD2. Sequencing was carried out using blood. The CDR3 protein: CSARVPGLAGGREYEQYF. The nucleotide sequence reads as follows: TGCAGTGCTAGAGTTCCGGGACTAGCGGGGGGCCGTGAATACGAGCAGTACTTC.